The clone carrying this T cell receptor beta chain is medium-sized (0.01 to 0.1%) within its sample. Antigen unknown. This sample is drawn from a study of T cell repertoires in aging, cancer and after chemotherapy. TRB rearrangements spanning V, D and J were amplified using mixed TRB-A/B primers. TCRdb independently ran MiXCR on the multiplex PCR reads; one entry per CDR3 protein. The data contain around 2,300 distinct CDR3 sequences, 20% to 25% of them singletons. The CDR3 covers 16 residues. CDR1 SGHNT and CDR2 YYREEE come from the germline V gene (reference sequence). V lost 3 bases and J lost 9; bases outside the gene matches: 14. TCR beta rearrangements were amplified from peripheral blood genomic DNA. Study-wide results and limits: No conclusions about immunological memory after chemotherapy can be drawn from the repertoire data. In cancer patients, declining TCR diversity with age involved lost richness and lost evenness. Lymphoid organ infiltration in hematological cancer patients may impair thymic emigration or peripheral T cell expansion. Age-matched healthy donors had significantly more diverse, less clonal blood TCR repertoires than untreated cancer patients.

The sequenced material came from blood. This receptor was identified in a human donor with a blood cancer. V is TRBV5-4 and J is TRBJ2-1; 8 nucleotides align to TRBD2. The CDR3 bases are TGTGCCAGCAGCTCCCGACGGGAGCGGGAGTTCCGTGAGCAGTTCTTC. Translation gives CASSSRREREFREQFF.